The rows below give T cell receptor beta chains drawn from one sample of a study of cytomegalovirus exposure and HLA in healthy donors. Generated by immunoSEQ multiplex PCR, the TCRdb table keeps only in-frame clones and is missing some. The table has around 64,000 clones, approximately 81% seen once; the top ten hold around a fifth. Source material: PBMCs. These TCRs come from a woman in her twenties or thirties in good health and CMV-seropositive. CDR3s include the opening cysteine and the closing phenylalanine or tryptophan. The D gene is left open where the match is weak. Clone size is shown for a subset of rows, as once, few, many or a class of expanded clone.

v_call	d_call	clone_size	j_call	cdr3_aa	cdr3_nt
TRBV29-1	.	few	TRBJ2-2	CSVGTVEAGELFF	TGCAGCGTTGGGACAGTGGAGGCCGGGGAGCTGTTTTTT
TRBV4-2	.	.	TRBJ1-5	CASSQEWVGGNQPQHF	TGTGCCAGCAGCCAAGAATGGGTAGGGGGCAATCAGCCCCAGCATTTT
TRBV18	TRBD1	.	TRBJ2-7	CASARGWTGVSYEQYF	TGTGCCAGCGCTAGAGGCTGGACAGGGGTTTCCTACGAGCAGTACTTC
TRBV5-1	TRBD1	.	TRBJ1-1	CASSIGQGGFGTEAFF	TGCGCCAGCAGCATCGGACAGGGTGGTTTCGGGACTGAAGCTTTCTTT
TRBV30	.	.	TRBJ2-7	CAWSAYRAEQYF	TGTGCCTGGAGTGCCTACAGGGCCGAGCAGTACTTC
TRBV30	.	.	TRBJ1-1	CACNRVTEAFF	TGTGCCTGCAACAGGGTGACTGAAGCTTTCTTT
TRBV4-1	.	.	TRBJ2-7	CASSQDSGIGEQYF	TGCGCCAGCAGCCAAGATTCCGGTATCGGGGAGCAGTACTTC
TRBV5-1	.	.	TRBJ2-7	CASSTGVYEQYF	TGCGCCAGCAGCACTGGTGTCTACGAGCAGTACTTC
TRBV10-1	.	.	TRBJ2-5	CAKSTGEVQETQYF	TGCGCCAAGTCCACCGGGGAGGTTCAAGAGACCCAGTACTTC
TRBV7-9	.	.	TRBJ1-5	CASTLGGGNQPQHF	TGTGCCAGCACCCTAGGGGGAGGCAATCAGCCCCAGCATTTT
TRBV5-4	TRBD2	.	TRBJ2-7	CASSADLAELYEQYF	TGTGCCAGCAGCGCAGATCTAGCGGAGCTCTACGAGCAGTACTTC
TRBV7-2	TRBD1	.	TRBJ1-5	CASSLGQTRHPQHF	TGTGCCAGCAGCTTGGGACAGACCAGGCATCCCCAGCATTTT
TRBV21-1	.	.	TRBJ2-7	CASSNGSSYEQYF	TGTGCCAGCAGCAACGGTAGCTCCTACGAGCAGTACTTC
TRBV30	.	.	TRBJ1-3	CAWGGSGNTIYF	TGTGCCTGGGGGGGGTCTGGAAACACCATATATTTT
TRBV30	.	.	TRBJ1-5	CAWSSGQGNNQPQHF	TGTGCCTGGAGTTCGGGTCAGGGAAACAATCAGCCCCAGCATTTT
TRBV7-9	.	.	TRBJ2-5	CASSLGGVQEAQYF	TGTGCCAGCAGCTTGGGGGGAGTACAAGAGGCCCAGTACTTC
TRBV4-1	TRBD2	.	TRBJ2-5	CASSQVSTSGREGETQYF	TGCGCCAGCAGCCAAGTGTCGACTAGCGGGAGGGAGGGAGAGACCCAGTACTTC
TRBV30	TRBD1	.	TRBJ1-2	CAWSPHTGGFYGYTF	TGTGCCTGGAGTCCCCACACAGGGGGTTTCTATGGCTACACCTTC
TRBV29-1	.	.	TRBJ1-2	CSVEQNYGYTF	TGCAGCGTTGAGCAGAACTATGGCTACACCTTC
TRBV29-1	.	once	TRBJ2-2	CSVAGEKNTGELFF	TGCAGCGTTGCGGGGGAAAAGAACACCGGGGAGCTGTTTTTT
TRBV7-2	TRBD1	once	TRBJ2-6	CASSPSSRQGVSGANVLTF	TGTGCCAGCAGCCCTTCCTCCCGACAGGGAGTCTCTGGGGCCAACGTCCTGACTTTC
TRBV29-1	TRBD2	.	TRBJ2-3	CSGNSGVTDTQYF	TGCAGCGGGAATAGCGGGGTCACAGATACGCAGTATTTT
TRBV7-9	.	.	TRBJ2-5	CASSPPRDEETQYF	TGTGCCAGCAGCCCCCCGCGGGACGAAGAGACCCAGTACTTC
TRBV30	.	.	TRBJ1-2	CAWSVTRQAYGYTF	TGTGCCTGGAGTGTTACTCGACAGGCCTATGGCTACACCTTC
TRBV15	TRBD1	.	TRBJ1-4	CATSTRQGLKLEKLFF	TGTGCCACCAGCACACGACAGGGCTTAAAGTTGGAAAAACTGTTTTTT
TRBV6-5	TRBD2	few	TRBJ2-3	CASRQTSVFADTQYF	TGTGCCAGCAGACAGACTAGCGTCTTCGCAGATACGCAGTATTTT
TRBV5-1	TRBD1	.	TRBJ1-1	CASSPGTGATEAFF	TGCGCCAGCAGCCCCGGGACAGGGGCCACTGAAGCTTTCTTT
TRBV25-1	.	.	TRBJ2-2	CASSESRTNTGELFF	TGTGCCAGCAGTGAAAGTAGAACGAACACCGGGGAGCTGTTTTTT
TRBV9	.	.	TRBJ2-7	CASSEDPGAPGEQYF	TGTGCCAGCAGTGAAGACCCTGGGGCCCCTGGAGAGCAGTACTTC
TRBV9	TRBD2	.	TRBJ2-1	CASSERPGSGRNNEQFF	TGTGCCAGCAGCGAGCGCCCCGGTAGCGGGCGAAACAATGAGCAGTTCTTC
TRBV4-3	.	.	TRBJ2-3	CASSQGAGGTDTQYF	TGCGCCAGCAGCCAAGGGGCAGGCGGCACAGATACGCAGTATTTT
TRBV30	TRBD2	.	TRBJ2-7	CAYLLSGASYEQYF	TGTGCCTACCTACTAAGCGGGGCATCCTACGAGCAGTACTTC
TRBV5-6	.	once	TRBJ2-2	CASSPRMRTGELFF	TGTGCCAGCAGCCCTCGAATGCGCACCGGGGAGCTGTTTTTT
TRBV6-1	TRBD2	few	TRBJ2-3	CASRHSSGRTDTQYF	TGTGCCAGCAGACATTCTAGCGGACGCACAGATACGCAGTATTTT
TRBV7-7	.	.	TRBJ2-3	CASSLGGGADTQYF	TGTGCTAGCAGCTTAGGAGGGGGCGCAGATACGCAGTATTTT
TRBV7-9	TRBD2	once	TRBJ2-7	CASSSTSGTNHEQYF	TGTGCCAGCAGCTCCACTAGTGGGACTAACCACGAGCAGTACTTC
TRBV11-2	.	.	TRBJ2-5	CASSLEALSQETQYF	TGTGCCAGCAGCTTAGAAGCTTTGTCCCAAGAGACCCAGTACTTC
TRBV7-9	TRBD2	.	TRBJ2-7	CASSLGLAGVGEQYF	TGTGCCAGCAGCTTAGGGCTAGCGGGAGTAGGCGAGCAGTACTTC
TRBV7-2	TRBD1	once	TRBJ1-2	CASSFDRVVYGYTF	TGTGCCAGCAGCTTTGACAGGGTTGTCTATGGCTACACCTTC
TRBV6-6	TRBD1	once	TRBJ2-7	CASKSGTASYEQYF	TGTGCCAGCAAATCCGGGACAGCATCCTACGAGCAGTACTTC
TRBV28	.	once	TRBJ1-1	CASKGHMNTEAFF	TGTGCCAGTAAGGGACACATGAACACTGAAGCTTTCTTT
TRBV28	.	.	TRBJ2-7	CASSPPGLEQYF	TGTGCCAGCAGTCCTCCCGGTCTGGAGCAGTACTTC